Below are 19 T cell receptor beta chains sequenced from a single sample in a study of CD8 T cells in Susac syndrome. Reverse transcription of 0.5 to 1 ug RNA was carried out with random hexamers. TCRdb reprocessed the immunoSEQ multiplex PCR reads via MiXCR and lists one record per CDR3 protein. The repertoire holds about 120,000 distinct CDR3 sequences, with about 95% as singletons. Sequencing was carried out using CD8+ T cells from PBMCs. Receptor source: a human donor with Susac syndrome.

CDR3 in DNA: TGTGCCTGGAGTCAGGGGGCAATATACGAGCAGTACTTC. Residues: CAWSQGAIYEQYF. The gene calls are TRBV30 and TRBJ2-7; 8 bases match TRBD1. V trimming: 2 bases; J trimming: 4 bases; junction bases outside the gene matches: 4. The CDR3 sequence is 13 residues long. Germline CDR1 is GTSNPN and CDR2 is SVGIG (reference sequence).

The V call is TRBV6-8, the J call TRBJ2-7; 11 bases map to TRBD1. Trimming cost V 2 bases and J 5 bases; bases outside gene matches: 5. CDR1 is MNHGY, CDR2 SAAAGT, per germline. CDR3 length: 15 amino acids. DNA of the CDR3: TGTGCCAGCAGTTACCCCTGGACAGGGGGCAACGAGCAGTACTTC. The encoded protein is CASSYPWTGGNEQYF.

The V call is TRBV12-3 or TRBV12-4, the J call TRBJ1-1; D not resolved. The CDR3 is 10 amino acids. Trimming removed 7 bases from V and 4 bases from J, with 4 bases in between. CDR3: CASTITEAFF. The CDR3 nucleotides read TGTGCCAGCACGATCACTGAAGCTTTCTTT.

The chain uses TRBV11-1 and TRBJ2-2; 11 bases align to TRBD2. The V gene's germline CDR1 is SGHAT and CDR2 FQDESV (reference sequence). V lost 2 bases and J lost 4; bases outside the gene matches: 15. CDR3 length equals 20 residues. For the CDR3, the DNA is TGTGCCAGCAGCTTATGGAGACTAGCGGGACCGGAGGGGGTCACCGGGGAGCTGTTTTTT. Residues: CASSLWRLAGPEGVTGELFF.

CDR3 bases: TGTGCCAGCAGCCCCGGGGGGCCCGGCTATGGCTACACCTTC. This codes for CASSPGGPGYGYTF. The chain links TRBV12-3 or TRBV12-4 to TRBJ1-2, with TRBD1 as a possible D gene (6 bases). V was pared by 6 bases and J by 4 bases, with 15 bases between. The CDR3 is made up of 14 amino acids.

The CDR3: CAWSLGGSTEAFF. CDR3 nucleotides: TGTGCCTGGAGTTTAGGGGGGTCGACTGAAGCTTTCTTT. The chain has TRBV30 and TRBJ1-1; the D gene is possibly TRBD1 (6 bases). Trimming cost V 2 bases and J 5 bases, with 12 bases left between them. CDR1 is GTSNPN and CDR2 is SVGIG in the germline V gene (reference sequence). This CDR3 contains 13 residues. Variable domain in full (rest from reference TRBV30 and TRBJ1-1): SQTIHQWPATLVQPVGSPLSLECTVEGTSNPNLYWYRQAAGRGLQLLFYSVGIGQISSEVPQNLSASRPQDRQFILSSKKLLLSDSGFYLCAWSLGGSTEAFFGQGTRLTVV.

The chain joins TRBV12-3 or TRBV12-4 to TRBJ1-1; D not resolved. V lost 6 bases, J lost 0 bases, and 8 bases lay in between. The CDR3 spans 13 residues. This CDR3 reads CASRLTVNTEAFF. CDR3 nucleotide sequence: TGTGCCAGCAGACTAACGGTGAACACTGAAGCTTTCTTT.

V and J are TRBV7-9 and TRBJ2-7; 7 nucleotides match TRBD2. V was clipped by 6 bases and J by 7 bases; unmatched bases: 9. Germline V gene data show CDR1 as SEHNR and CDR2 as FQNEAQ (reference sequence). This CDR3 spans 13 amino acids. CDR3 amino acids: CASSGGGAGEQYF. The CDR3 nucleotides read TGTGCCAGCAGTGGGGGGGGAGCCGGAGAGCAGTACTTC.

J is TRBJ1-2 and V is TRBV5-4; tentatively, D is TRBD1 (6 bases). With 0 bases removed from V and 8 bases from J, the gap between germline ends came to 17 bases. Germline CDR1 reads SGHNT; CDR2 reads YYREEE (reference sequence). CDR3 length: 15 residues. CDR3 bases: TGTGCCAGCAGCTTGGGCGGAGGACAGTATGGAGGCTACACCTTC. Its translation: CASSLGGGQYGGYTF.

V gene TRBV27 combines with J gene TRBJ1-1, with D possibly matching TRBD1 (5 bases). Germline CDR1 is MNHEY and CDR2 is SMNVEV (reference sequence). The germline V and J ends were trimmed by 8 bases and 4 bases, with 14 bases remaining between them. This CDR3 region has 13 residues. The CDR3 DNA reads as TGTGCCAGCGGCCAGTGGGGGGGCACTGAAGCTTTCTTT. Translating gives CASGQWGGTEAFF.

CDR3 bases: TGTGCCTGGATAGAGGTAGCGGCCTACAATGAGCAGTTCTTC. This sequence encodes CAWIEVAAYNEQFF. The V call is TRBV30, the J call TRBJ2-1, with a tentative D call TRBD2 (6 bases). The CDR3 loop spans 14 amino acids. CDR1 GTSNPN and CDR2 SVGIG come from the germline V gene (reference sequence). Trimming pared 4 bases from V and 2 bases from J, leaving 12 bases between. The whole variable domain, filled in from reference TRBV30 and TRBJ2-1, reads SQTIHQWPATLVQPVGSPLSLECTVEGTSNPNLYWYRQAAGRGLQLLFYSVGIGQISSEVPQNLSASRPQDRQFILSSKKLLLSDSGFYLCAWIEVAAYNEQFFGPGTRLTVL.

The genes are TRBV9 and TRBJ2-4, with TRBD2 matching 7 bases. The CDR3 has 14 residues. The germline V gene encodes CDR1 SGDLS and CDR2 YYNGEE. After removal of 0 bases from V and 9 bases from J, the junction contained 6 bases not matched to a gene. CDR3 residues: CASSVGQGGVIQYF. The CDR3 DNA sequence: TGTGCCAGCAGCGTAGGCCAGGGAGGGGTCATTCAGTACTTC.

The gene calls are TRBV5-4 and TRBJ2-1; D gene unclear. V was cut by 5 bases and J by 5 bases, with 20 bases left in between. The germline V gene encodes CDR1 SGHNT and CDR2 YYREEE (reference sequence). This CDR3 contains 16 residues. In DNA, the CDR3 is TGTGCCAGCAGGCCCCCACACGTAGGATCTAACAATGAGCAGTTCTTC. It encodes CASRPPHVGSNNEQFF.

This clonotype was counted once. The chain uses TRBV24-1 and TRBJ2-2; D is ambiguous. V lost 9 bases, J lost 6 bases, and 19 bases lay in between. CDR1 and CDR2 from the germline V gene are KGHDR and SFDVKD. The CDR3 runs 15 residues. CDR3 amino acids: CATEDSSHSAGELFF. As DNA, the CDR3 is TGTGCCACCGAGGATAGTAGCCACTCGGCCGGGGAGCTGTTTTTT.

The chain links TRBV7-9 to TRBJ1-1; D is possibly TRBD1 (6 bases). The CDR3 totals 14 residues. Germline lookup yields CDR1 SEHNR and CDR2 FQNEAQ (reference sequence). V lost 7 bases and J 1 base, leaving 13 bases between the germline ends. CDR3 DNA sequence: TGTGCCAGCACCGACGTGGACAGGAACACTGAAGCTTTCTTT. Encoded protein: CASTDVDRNTEAFF.

This sequence joins TRBV3-1 and TRBJ1-1; D ambiguous. This CDR3 contains 12 residues. From germline, CDR1 is LGHDT and CDR2 YNNKEL (reference sequence). Trimming stripped 3 bases from V and 1 base from J, with 3 bases between. DNA for the CDR3: TGTGCCAGCAGCCAGACGAACACTGAAGCTTTCTTT. This gives the protein CASSQTNTEAFF.

V is TRBV20-1 and J is TRBJ1-2; TRBD1 matches 7 bases. The J segment lost 3 bases and the V segment lost 7 bases, leaving 8 bases of the junction unmatched. There are 13 residues in the CDR3. Germline V CDR1 and CDR2: DFQATT, SNEGSKA (reference sequence). In nucleotides, the CDR3 is TGCAGTGGCACAGGGGTTTCTGACTATGGCTACACCTTC. Translated: CSGTGVSDYGYTF.

The CDR3 region is CASSTRPGQRPYEQYF. CDR3 in DNA: TGTGCCAGTAGTACTAGACCGGGACAGCGCCCCTACGAGCAGTACTTC. V is TRBV19 and J is TRBJ2-7; 7 nucleotides match TRBD1. CDR1 is LNHDA, CDR2 SQIVND, per germline (reference sequence). The ends lost 4 bases at V and 2 bases at J; junction bases unmatched: 11. The CDR3 runs 16 residues.

The chain uses TRBV7-9 and TRBJ2-1; TRBD1 agrees at 11 bases. Germline V gives CDR1 SEHNR, CDR2 FQNEAQ (reference sequence). This CDR3 contains 15 residues. Germline trimming cut 3 bases from V and 2 bases from J; bases unmatched to any gene: 0. The CDR3 DNA reads as TGTGCCAGCAGCTTGGGACAGGGGGCCTACAATGAGCAGTTCTTC. This gives the protein CASSLGQGAYNEQFF.